The 3 T cell receptor beta chains presented below share a single source sample, sequenced in a study of blood T cell repertoires in COVID-19 (TCRdb year 2020). The library was built by means of the immunoSEQ multiplex PCR assay. The table was pulled from immuneACCESS by TCRdb, which kept in-frame rearrangements only. Such tables lose some clones; where checked, under half of the loss comes from unresolved V genes, and the rest has no known cause. Here the sample has 95,000 to 120,000 clones; about 90% occur a single time. The leading ten clones occupy under 2.5% of the sample. Material for sequencing was peripheral blood. Every receptor here comes from a human donor in a cohort sampled during active COVID-19.

The CDR3 protein is CASSITRDGSSYNEQFF. The CDR3 region has the DNA TGTGCCAGTAGTATTACGCGGGACGGAAGCTCCTACAATGAGCAGTTCTTC. The chain employs TRBV19 and TRBJ2-1; a weak D match, TRBD2 (6 bases). This CDR3 contains 17 residues. From germline, CDR1 is LNHDA and CDR2 SQIVND (reference sequence). The V and J ends lost 3 bases and 0 bases respectively, with 15 bases between them.

The J gene is TRBJ1-2, the V gene TRBV4-1; D gene unclear. Germline V gives CDR1 MGHRA, CDR2 YSYEKL. The CDR3 has 14 amino acids. The ends were cut back, 1 base at V and 1 base at J, with 7 bases in the middle. The CDR3 loop is CASSQVGINYGYTF. The CDR3 DNA reads TGCGCCAGCAGCCAAGTCGGGATTAACTATGGCTACACCTTC.

The chain links TRBV10-1 to TRBJ2-1; 8 bases agree with TRBD2. Germline lookup yields CDR1 WNHNN and CDR2 SYGVQD (reference sequence). The ends lost 0 bases at V and 6 bases at J; junction bases unmatched: 1. The CDR3 is 14 amino acids. The CDR3 DNA sequence: TGCGCCAGCAGTGAGTCCGGGACTAGCAATGAGCAGTTCTTC. Its protein is CASSESGTSNEQFF.